The 2 T cell receptor beta chains below come from one sample, sequenced in a study of cytomegalovirus exposure and HLA in healthy donors. With 60 Vbeta and 13 Jbeta primers, the PCR was carried out. Profiling relied on immunoSEQ multiplex PCR, and the TCRdb table lists in-frame clones only, not all of them. Among about 160,000 clones listed, about 85% were seen once. Sequenced material: PBMCs. These receptors all come from a man in his fifties in good health and CMV-seropositive.

For this clone: Germline is not matched at one junction end, which may reflect a read error. The chain combines TRBV2 with TRBJ1-2; 8 bases match TRBD1. The CDR3 sequence is 15 residues long. CDR1 SNHLY and CDR2 FYNNEI come from the germline V gene. The CDR3 nucleotides are TGTGCCAGCAGAGAAGGCAGGGGGCTAAACTATGGCTACACCTTC. Its protein is CASREGRGLNYGYTF.

The chain recombines TRBV5-5 with TRBJ2-3; 7 nucleotides agree with TRBD1. From germline, CDR1 is SGHKS and CDR2 YYEKEE (reference sequence). V lost 5 bases and J lost 0; bases outside the gene matches: 12. The length of the CDR3 is 17 residues. CDR3 in amino acids: CASSLRKGTVSTDTQYF. The CDR3 DNA sequence: TGTGCCAGCAGTTTAAGAAAAGGGACAGTTAGCACAGATACGCAGTATTTT. The whole variable domain, remainder taken from reference TRBV5-5 and TRBJ2-3, is DAGVTQSPTHLIKTRGQQVTLRCSPISGHKSVSWYQQVLGQGPQFIFQYYEKEERGRGNFPDRFSARQFPNYSSELNVNALLLGDSALYLCASSLRKGTVSTDTQYFGPGTRLTVL.